A single sample gave rise to the 25 T cell receptor beta chains below, sequenced in a study of PD-L1 blockade in urothelial cancer. Noted time point: pretreatment peripheral blood. TCRdb keeps only in-frame clones here, not all; method: immunoSEQ multiplex PCR. Seen here are 40,000 to 55,000 clones, around nine tenths observed once, and the top ten hold around a quarter. Sequences were derived from PBMCs, sampled around atezolizumab (anti-PD-L1) treatment. Receptor source: a donor at least 40 years old with urothelial cancer.

This clone was found once. CDR3 protein: CASSLGGTANTGELFF. The DNA for the CDR3 is TGTGCCAGCAGCTTAGGAGGGACAGCCAACACCGGGGAGCTGTTTTTT. The chain couples TRBV7-2 to TRBJ2-2; 7 nucleotides agree with TRBD1. Looked up from germline, CDR1 is SGHTA and CDR2 is FQGNSA. The CDR3 loop spans 16 amino acids. V shed 1 base and J 2 bases; nucleotides not matched to a gene: 4.

This chain connects TRBV6-5 to TRBJ2-1; 8 positions agree with TRBD1. J lost 6 bases, V lost 2 bases, and 3 bases had no gene match. In germline, CDR1 is MNHEY, CDR2 SVGAGI. The CDR3 has 14 amino acids. The CDR3 sequence: CASSYVGQANEQFF. Here the CDR3 DNA reads TGTGCCAGCAGTTACGTGGGACAGGCCAATGAGCAGTTCTTC.

V and J are TRBV7-9 and TRBJ1-4; 9 bases fit TRBD1. Per germline, CDR1 SEHNR and CDR2 FQNEAQ (reference sequence). V was clipped by 5 bases and J by 2 bases; unmatched bases: 12. The CDR3 runs to 18 residues. In nucleotides, the CDR3 is TGTGCCAGCAGCCCGTGGGGACAGGGATCAACTACTAATGAAAAACTGTTTTTT. It encodes CASSPWGQGSTTNEKLFF.

The chain recombines TRBV18 with TRBJ2-2, with TRBD2 identical over 12 bases. Germline loops: CDR1 KGHSH, CDR2 LQKENI. V lost 6 bases to trimming and J lost 5 bases; unmatched junction nucleotides: 4. CDR3 length: 15 residues. This chain's CDR3 is CASSRGTSGTGELFF. The CDR3 region has the DNA TGTGCCAGCTCCCGCGGGACTAGCGGGACCGGGGAGCTGTTTTTT.

V usage is TRBV15 and J usage is TRBJ1-2; D may be TRBD1 (6 bases). This CDR3 region has 18 residues. Germline V gene sequence: CDR1 LNHNV, CDR2 YYDKDF (reference sequence). Trimming took off 1 base at V and 4 bases at J, with 22 bases between the two ends. The CDR3 bases are TGTGCCACCAGCAGAGCCACCTCCCGAGGGGGGGACCCCTATGGCTACACCTTC. This translates into CATSRATSRGGDPYGYTF. Looking up the rest from reference TRBV15 and TRBJ1-2 gives the full variable domain: DAMVIQNPRYQVTQFGKPVTLSCSQTLNHNVMYWYQQKSSQAPKLLFHYYDKDFNNEADTPDNFQSRRPNTSFCFLDIRSPGLGDTAMYLCATSRATSRGGDPYGYTFGSGTRLTVV.

CDR3 region: CASSPPGLAGGASYEQYF. CDR3 bases: TGTGCCAGCAGCCCCCCGGGACTAGCGGGAGGTGCCTCCTACGAGCAGTACTTC. V is TRBV11-2 and J is TRBJ2-7; 15 bases map to TRBD2. Germline values: CDR1 SGHAT, CDR2 FQNNGV. The V and J ends lost 5 bases and 0 bases, in that order; junction bases with no gene match: 8. The CDR3 consists of 18 residues.

This clone was seen more than once but under ten times. The chain links TRBV6-1 to TRBJ2-3; possible D gene TRBD1, 6 bases. The CDR3 extends over 15 amino acids. CDR1 and CDR2 (germline): MNHNS, SASEGT. Trimming took off 7 bases at V and 4 bases at J, with 18 bases between the two ends. Here the CDR3 DNA reads TGTGCCAGCACCGAAAGGGTGGGACACCCAGATACGCAGTATTTT. Translation gives CASTERVGHPDTQYF.

This chain uses TRBV6-1 with TRBJ1-1; no clear D gene. The CDR3 loop spans 13 amino acids. CDR1 is MNHNS, CDR2 SASEGT, per germline. V lost 6 bases and J 1 base, leaving 9 bases between the germline ends. CDR3 coding DNA: TGTGCCAGCAGCTCCCGGGAGAACACTGAAGCTTTCTTT. Amino acid sequence: CASSSRENTEAFF.

The chain carries TRBV30 and TRBJ2-7; TRBD1 agrees at 7 bases. From germline, CDR1 is GTSNPN and CDR2 SVGIG (reference sequence). There are 15 residues in the CDR3. V lost 2 bases, J lost 10 bases, and 17 bases stayed unmatched. The CDR3 sequence: CAWSSGQGERTPQYF. The CDR3 nucleotides read TGTGCCTGGAGTTCGGGGCAGGGGGAGCGAACCCCACAGTACTTC. The full variable domain, in which reference TRBV30 and TRBJ2-7 provide the parts outside the CDR3, is SQTIHQWPATLVQPVGSPLSLECTVEGTSNPNLYWYRQAAGRGLQLLFYSVGIGQISSEVPQNLSASRPQDRQFILSSKKLLLSDSGFYLCAWSSGQGERTPQYFGPGTRLTVT.

J is TRBJ2-5 and V is TRBV7-9, with TRBD1 as a possible D gene (6 bases). CDR1 is SEHNR and CDR2 is FQNEAQ in the germline V gene (reference sequence). Deletions cut 7 bases from V and 2 bases from J, with 14 bases between. The CDR3 totals 14 residues. In DNA form, the CDR3 reads TGTGCCAGCACCTTGGGACAAGGGCAAGAGACCCAGTACTTC. Its protein is CASTLGQGQETQYF.

In its sample, this clone was seen once. CDR3 nucleotide sequence: TGTGCCAGCAGCGTAGCTGTCGGGGAGTCGGCTTTCTTT. Protein sequence: CASSVAVGESAFF. The V gene is TRBV9, the J gene TRBJ1-1, with unresolved D. Germline V gene lookup returns CDR1 SGDLS and CDR2 YYNGEE. Trimming pared 0 bases from V and 11 bases from J, leaving 14 bases between. CDR3 size: 13 residues.

The gene calls are TRBV9 and TRBJ2-3; 10 bases map to TRBD2. The CDR3 loop spans 19 amino acids. Trimming at V came to 3 bases and at J to 0 bases, leaving 13 bases not matched to a gene. Per the germline V gene, CDR1 is SGDLS and CDR2 is YYNGEE. The CDR3 spells CASSAGRIGLAESTDTQYF. The CDR3 bases are TGTGCCAGCAGCGCGGGACGGATCGGACTAGCGGAAAGCACAGATACGCAGTATTTT. Drawing the rest from reference TRBV9 and TRBJ2-3, the complete variable domain is DSGVTQTPKHLITATGQRVTLRCSPRSGDLSVYWYQQSLDQGLQFLIQYYNGEERAKGNILERFSAQQFPDLHSELNLSSLELGDSALYFCASSAGRIGLAESTDTQYFGPGTRLTVL.

The table lists this clone with a few counts. This chain connects TRBV9 to TRBJ2-1, with 8 bases identical to TRBD2. Germline V CDR1 and CDR2: SGDLS, YYNGEE. The V gene end was trimmed by 3 bases and the J gene end by 4 bases; junction bases not matched to a gene: 6. The CDR3 runs 15 residues. In DNA, the CDR3 is TGTGCCAGCAGCGCCGGGAGGGCGGGGTACAATGAGCAGTTCTTC. Amino acids: CASSAGRAGYNEQFF.

The chain carries TRBV27 and TRBJ1-4; D perhaps matches TRBD1 (5 bases). This CDR3 region has 13 residues. Trimming cost V 6 bases and J 4 bases, with 9 bases left between them. Germline V gene sequence: CDR1 MNHEY, CDR2 SMNVEV (reference sequence). CDR3 in amino acids: CASRPGGNEKLFF. The CDR3 region has the DNA TGTGCCAGCAGACCGGGGGGTAATGAAAAACTGTTTTTT.

V and J are TRBV7-2 and TRBJ2-7; TRBD2 matches at 8 bases. The ends lost 2 bases at V and 6 bases at J; junction bases unmatched: 9. CDR1 is SGHTA and CDR2 is FQGNSA in the germline V gene. This CDR3 has 15 residues. The CDR3 sequence: CASSLNSGGAGEQYF. As DNA, the CDR3 is TGTGCCAGCAGCTTAAACTCCGGGGGGGCGGGCGAGCAGTACTTC.

This rearrangement joins TRBV7-8 to TRBJ2-3; 9 bases line up with TRBD2. Germline-derived CDR1 and CDR2 are SGHVS and FQNEAQ. J was trimmed by 6 bases and V by 5 bases; bases with no gene match: 15. This CDR3 is built from 17 residues. The CDR3 loop is CASSPIRLAATRDTQYF. The CDR3 DNA reads as TGTGCCAGCAGCCCAATCCGACTAGCGGCCACACGGGATACGCAGTATTTT.

The sample holds one count of this clone. This chain joins TRBV29-1 and TRBJ2-1, with 7 positions matching TRBD2. The CDR3 spans 12 residues. J lost 12 bases, V lost 4 bases, and 9 bases had no gene match. CDR1 is SQVTM, CDR2 ANQGSEA, per germline. CDR3 amino acids: CSVVATSLGQFF. CDR3 in DNA: TGCAGCGTTGTAGCGACTAGCCTTGGGCAGTTCTTC.

This sequence joins TRBV4-3 and TRBJ2-7, with 7 bases lining up with TRBD1. The CDR3 covers 15 residues. Germline CDR1 LGHNA, CDR2 YSLEER. Trimming at V came to 0 bases and at J to 3 bases, leaving 5 bases not matched to a gene. CDR3 region: CASSQDSGQSYEQYF. The DNA of the CDR3 is TGCGCCAGCAGCCAAGATTCGGGACAGAGCTACGAGCAGTACTTC.

Sample share makes this clone medium-sized. The same CDR3 also results from other DNA sequences found in this sample. J is TRBJ1-2 and V is TRBV19, with 11 bases that match TRBD1. Trimming took 1 base from V and 4 from J; bases not matched to a gene: 2. CDR1 LNHDA and CDR2 SQIVND come from the germline V gene (reference sequence). The CDR3 runs 15 residues. CDR3 coding DNA: TGTGCCAGTAGTATAGCGGGGACAGGGGGCTATGGCTACACCTTC. Translated: CASSIAGTGGYGYTF.

V usage is TRBV18 and J usage is TRBJ1-1, with 8 bases that match TRBD1. The CDR3 loop spans 18 amino acids. Trimming at V came to 3 bases and at J to 4 bases, leaving 16 bases not matched to a gene. Germline V CDR1 and CDR2: KGHSH, LQKENI. Here the CDR3 DNA reads TGTGCCAGCTCACCCAAGACCCCCCGGGACAGGTTTCCCACTGAAGCTTTCTTT. It specifies CASSPKTPRDRFPTEAFF.

This chain joins TRBV6-5 and TRBJ2-2; D is perhaps TRBD1 (6 bases). V was clipped by 2 bases and J by 6 bases, with 7 bases between them. Germline V gives CDR1 MNHEY, CDR2 SVGAGI. The CDR3 is 13 amino acids. In DNA, the CDR3 is TGTGCCAGCAGTTACAGACAGGCCGGGGAGCTGTTTTTT. This codes for CASSYRQAGELFF.

The CDR3, as DNA: TGTGCCAGCAGTCGGACAGGGTACGAGCAGTACTTC. Protein: CASSRTGYEQYF. The V call is TRBV6-5, the J call TRBJ2-7; 8 bases fit TRBD1. J lost 4 bases, V lost 5 bases, and 1 base had no gene match. This CDR3 is built from 12 residues. Germline CDR1 MNHEY, CDR2 SVGAGI.

The chain employs TRBV19 and TRBJ2-1; possibly TRBD2 for D (6 bases). Germline values: CDR1 LNHDA, CDR2 SQIVND (reference sequence). V lost 3 bases, J lost 12 bases, and 15 bases lay in between. The CDR3 sequence is 13 residues long. CDR3 nucleotides: TGTGCCAGTAGTATTAAACTAGCCGGTGGGCAGTTCTTC. This encodes CASSIKLAGGQFF.

CDR3 sequence reads: CASSPRPLAEYNEQFF. The CDR3 coding sequence is TGTGCCAGCAGCCCCCGGCCGCTAGCGGAGTACAATGAGCAGTTCTTC. This chain links TRBV5-4 with TRBJ2-1; 7 bases agree with TRBD2. CDR1 SGHNT and CDR2 YYREEE come from the germline V gene (reference sequence). This CDR3 spans 16 amino acids. The junction had 11 bases not matched to a gene; V was cut back by 4 bases and J by 4 bases.

J is TRBJ1-2 and V is TRBV18, with unresolved D. This CDR3 contains 13 residues. The V end lost 3 bases, the J end lost 8 bases, and 13 bases lay between the germline ends. Germline CDR1 reads KGHSH; CDR2 reads LQKENI. In DNA form, the CDR3 reads TGTGCCAGCTCACCGGGGAGGACTCGAGGCTACACCTTC. This gives the protein CASSPGRTRGYTF.